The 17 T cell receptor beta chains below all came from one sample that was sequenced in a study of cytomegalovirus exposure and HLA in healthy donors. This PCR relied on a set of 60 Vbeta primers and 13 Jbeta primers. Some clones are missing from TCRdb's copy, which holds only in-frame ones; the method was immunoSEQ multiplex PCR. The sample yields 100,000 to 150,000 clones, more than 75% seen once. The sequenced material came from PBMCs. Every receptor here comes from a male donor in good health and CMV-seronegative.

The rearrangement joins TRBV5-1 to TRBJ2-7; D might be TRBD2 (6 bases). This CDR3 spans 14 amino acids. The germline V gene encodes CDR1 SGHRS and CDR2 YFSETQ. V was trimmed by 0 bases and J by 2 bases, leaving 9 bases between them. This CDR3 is CASSLAGGTYEQYF. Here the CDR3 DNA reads TGCGCCAGCAGCTTGGCCGGGGGAACCTACGAGCAGTACTTC.

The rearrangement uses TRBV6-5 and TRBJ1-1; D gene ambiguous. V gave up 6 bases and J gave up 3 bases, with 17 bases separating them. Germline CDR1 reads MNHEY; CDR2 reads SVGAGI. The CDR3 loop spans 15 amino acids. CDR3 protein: CASSPSPLGDTEAFF. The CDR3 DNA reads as TGTGCCAGCAGCCCCTCCCCCCTGGGAGACACTGAAGCTTTCTTT.

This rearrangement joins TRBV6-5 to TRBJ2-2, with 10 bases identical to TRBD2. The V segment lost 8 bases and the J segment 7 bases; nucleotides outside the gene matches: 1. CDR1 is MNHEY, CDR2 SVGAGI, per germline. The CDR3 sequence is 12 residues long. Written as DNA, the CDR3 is TGTGCCAGCGCTAGCGGGGGCGGGGAGCTGTTTTTT. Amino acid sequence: CASASGGGELFF.

CDR3 protein: CASSFRDPTDTQYF. The CDR3 DNA reads TGCGCCAGCAGCTTCAGGGATCCCACAGATACGCAGTATTTT. The chain uses TRBV5-1 and TRBJ2-3, with a possible D match to TRBD1 (5 bases). Trimming left V 2 bases short and J 2 bases short, with 9 bases between. Germline V gene lookup returns CDR1 SGHRS and CDR2 YFSETQ. CDR3 size: 14 residues.

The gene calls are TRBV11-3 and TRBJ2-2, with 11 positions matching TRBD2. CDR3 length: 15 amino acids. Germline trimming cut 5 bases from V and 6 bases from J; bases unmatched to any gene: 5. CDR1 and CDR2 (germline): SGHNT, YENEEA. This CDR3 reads CASSPGTSGAGELFF. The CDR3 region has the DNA TGTGCCAGCAGCCCCGGGACTAGCGGCGCCGGGGAGCTGTTTTTT.

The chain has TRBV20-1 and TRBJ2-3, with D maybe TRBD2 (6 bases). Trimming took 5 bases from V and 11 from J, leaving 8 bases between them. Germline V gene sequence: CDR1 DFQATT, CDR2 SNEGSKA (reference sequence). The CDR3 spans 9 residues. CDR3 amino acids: CSAGDWQYF. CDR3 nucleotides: TGCAGTGCTGGGGACTGGCAGTATTTT.

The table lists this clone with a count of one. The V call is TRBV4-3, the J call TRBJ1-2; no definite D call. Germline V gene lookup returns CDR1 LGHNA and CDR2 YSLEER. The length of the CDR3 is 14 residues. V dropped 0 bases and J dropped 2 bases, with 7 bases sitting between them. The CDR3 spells CASSQESQNYGYTF. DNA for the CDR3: TGCGCCAGCAGCCAAGAGTCACAGAACTATGGCTACACCTTC.

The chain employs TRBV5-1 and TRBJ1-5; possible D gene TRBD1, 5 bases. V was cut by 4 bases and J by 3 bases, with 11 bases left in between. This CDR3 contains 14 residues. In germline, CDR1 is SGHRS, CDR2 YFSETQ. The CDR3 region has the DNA TGCGCCAGCAGCCCCGGGACTTTCAATCAGCCCCAGCATTTT. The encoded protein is CASSPGTFNQPQHF.

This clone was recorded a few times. The CDR3 nucleotides read TGTGCTAGTGGTCCCCGGGGTGGGAGCTCCTACGAGCAGTACTTC. It codes for CASGPRGGSSYEQYF. The chain is built from TRBV12-5 and TRBJ2-7; D may be TRBD2 (5 bases). Germline CDR1 LGHNT, CDR2 FRNRAP. V lost 5 bases to trimming and J lost 0 bases, with 14 bases between them. This CDR3 spans 15 amino acids.

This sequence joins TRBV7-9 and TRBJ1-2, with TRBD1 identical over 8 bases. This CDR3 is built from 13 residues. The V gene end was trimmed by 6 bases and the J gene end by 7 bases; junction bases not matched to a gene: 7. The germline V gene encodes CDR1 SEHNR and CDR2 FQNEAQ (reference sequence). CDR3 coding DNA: TGTGCCAGCAGGTCCGGGACAGGCGGTGGCTACACCTTC. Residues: CASRSGTGGGYTF.

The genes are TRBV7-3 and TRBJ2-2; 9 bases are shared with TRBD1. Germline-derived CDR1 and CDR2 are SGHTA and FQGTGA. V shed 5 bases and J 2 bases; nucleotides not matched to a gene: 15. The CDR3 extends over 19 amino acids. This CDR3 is CASSPWGTGFNTNTGELFF. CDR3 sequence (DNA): TGTGCCAGCAGCCCATGGGGGACAGGGTTCAACACCAACACCGGGGAGCTGTTTTTT.

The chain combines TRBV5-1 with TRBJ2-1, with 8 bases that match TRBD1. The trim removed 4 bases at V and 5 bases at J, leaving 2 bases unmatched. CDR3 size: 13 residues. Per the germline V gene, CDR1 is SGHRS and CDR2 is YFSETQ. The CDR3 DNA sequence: TGCGCCAGCAGCCTGACAGGGGACAATGAGCAGTTCTTC. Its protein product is CASSLTGDNEQFF.

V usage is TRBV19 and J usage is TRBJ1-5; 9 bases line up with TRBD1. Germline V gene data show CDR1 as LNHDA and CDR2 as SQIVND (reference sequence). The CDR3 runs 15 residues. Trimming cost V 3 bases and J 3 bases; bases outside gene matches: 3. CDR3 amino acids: CASSIDRGINQPQHF. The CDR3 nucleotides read TGTGCCAGTAGTATCGACAGGGGGATCAATCAGCCCCAGCATTTT.

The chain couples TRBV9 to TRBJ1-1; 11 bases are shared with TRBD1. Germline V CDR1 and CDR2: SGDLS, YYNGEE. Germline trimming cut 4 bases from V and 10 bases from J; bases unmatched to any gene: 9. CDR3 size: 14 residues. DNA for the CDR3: TGTGCCAGCAGCCATGGGGACAGGGGGTTCGGAGCTTTCTTT. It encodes CASSHGDRGFGAFF. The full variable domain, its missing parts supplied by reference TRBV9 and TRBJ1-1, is DSGVTQTPKHLITATGQRVTLRCSPRSGDLSVYWYQQSLDQGLQFLIQYYNGEERAKGNILERFSAQQFPDLHSELNLSSLELGDSALYFCASSHGDRGFGAFFGQGTRLTVV.

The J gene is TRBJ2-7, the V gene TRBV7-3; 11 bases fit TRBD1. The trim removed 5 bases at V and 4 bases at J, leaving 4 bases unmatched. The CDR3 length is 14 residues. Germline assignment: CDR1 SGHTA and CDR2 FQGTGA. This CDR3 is CASSPGQGAYEQYF. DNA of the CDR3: TGTGCCAGCAGCCCAGGACAGGGGGCTTACGAGCAGTACTTC.

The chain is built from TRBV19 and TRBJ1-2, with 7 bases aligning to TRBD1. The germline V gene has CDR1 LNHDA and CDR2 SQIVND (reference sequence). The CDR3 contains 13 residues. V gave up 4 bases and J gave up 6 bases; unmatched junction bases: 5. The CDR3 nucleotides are TGTGCCAGTAGTACCCAGACAGGGAATGGCTACACCTTC. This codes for CASSTQTGNGYTF.

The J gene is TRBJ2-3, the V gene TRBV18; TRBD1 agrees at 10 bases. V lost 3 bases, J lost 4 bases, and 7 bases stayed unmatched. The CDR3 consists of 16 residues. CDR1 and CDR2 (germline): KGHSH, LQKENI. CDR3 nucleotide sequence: TGTGCCAGCTCACCTATCCCGGGACAGGGGCCAGATACGCAGTATTTT. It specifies CASSPIPGQGPDTQYF.